This TCR beta chain was sequenced for a study of PD-1 blockade in classical Hodgkin lymphoma. Indicated time point: cycle 4 day 1 (C4D1), after less than 7 weeks of nivolumab. Following autologous stem cell transplantation, relapse occurred in every patient, and exposure to brentuximab vedotin varied. Thawed PBMCs were subjected to magnetic negative selection, which yielded isolated CD8+ T cells. Profiled with immunoSEQ multiplex PCR; TCRdb holds only in-frame clones, not every one. This table holds some 2,500 clones, around 63% found once. Germline V lookup: CDR1 SGHDT, CDR2 YYEEEE. The CDR3 is 16 amino acids. Trimming took 4 bases from V and 1 from J; bases not matched to a gene: 8.

V and J are TRBV5-6 and TRBJ2-5, with 9 bases identical to TRBD2. The sample was CD8+ T cells from blood, taken before the fourth cycle of nivolumab. The sequence was collected from a human donor with classical Hodgkin lymphoma. The CDR3 sequence: CASSPPGAGGQETQYF. The CDR3 DNA reads as TGTGCCAGCAGCCCCCCCGGAGCGGGGGGCCAAGAGACCCAGTACTTC.